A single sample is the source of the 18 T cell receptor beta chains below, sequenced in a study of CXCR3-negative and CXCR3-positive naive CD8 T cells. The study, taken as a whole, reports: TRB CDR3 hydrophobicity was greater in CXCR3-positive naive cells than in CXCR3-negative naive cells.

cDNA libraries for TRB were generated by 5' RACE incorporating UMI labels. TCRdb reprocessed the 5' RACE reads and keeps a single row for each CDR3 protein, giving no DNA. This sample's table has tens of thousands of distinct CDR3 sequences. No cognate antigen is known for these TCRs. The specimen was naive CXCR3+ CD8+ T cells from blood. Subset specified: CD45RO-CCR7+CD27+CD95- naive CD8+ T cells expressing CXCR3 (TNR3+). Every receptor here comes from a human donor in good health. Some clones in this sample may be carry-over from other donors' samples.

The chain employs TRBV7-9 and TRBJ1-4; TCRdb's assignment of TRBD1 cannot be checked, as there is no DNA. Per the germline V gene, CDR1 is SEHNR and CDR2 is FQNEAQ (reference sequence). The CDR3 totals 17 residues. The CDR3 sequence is CASSLIQGAPTNEKLFF.

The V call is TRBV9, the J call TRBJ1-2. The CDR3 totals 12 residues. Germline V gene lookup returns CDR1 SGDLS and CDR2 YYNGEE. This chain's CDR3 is CASSDGLGGYTF.

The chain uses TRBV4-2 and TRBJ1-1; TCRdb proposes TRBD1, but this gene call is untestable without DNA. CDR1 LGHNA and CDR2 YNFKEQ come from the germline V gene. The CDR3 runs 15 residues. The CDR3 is CASSQRTGSITEAFF.

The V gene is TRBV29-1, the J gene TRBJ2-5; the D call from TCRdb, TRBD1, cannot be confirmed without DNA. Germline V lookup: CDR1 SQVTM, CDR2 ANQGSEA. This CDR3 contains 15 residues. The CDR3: CSVDGKDRAGETQYF.

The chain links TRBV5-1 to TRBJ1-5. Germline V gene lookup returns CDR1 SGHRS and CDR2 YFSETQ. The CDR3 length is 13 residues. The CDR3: CASSLTPNQPQHF. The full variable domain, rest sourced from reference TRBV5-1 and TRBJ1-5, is KAGVTQTPRYLIKTRGQQVTLSCSPISGHRSVSWYQQTPGQGLQFLFEYFSETQRNKGNFPGRFSGRQFSNSRSEMNVSTLELGDSALYLCASSLTPNQPQHFGDGTRLSIL.

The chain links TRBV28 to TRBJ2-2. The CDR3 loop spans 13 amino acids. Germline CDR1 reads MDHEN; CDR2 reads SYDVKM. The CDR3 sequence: CASSDQTTGELFF.

The CDR3 protein is CASREQAMDEQYF. V usage is TRBV7-9 and J usage is TRBJ2-7; TCRdb indicates TRBD1, and absent DNA this call remains unverified. Germline V gene data show CDR1 as SEHNR and CDR2 as FQNEAQ (reference sequence). The CDR3 totals 13 residues. The whole variable domain, remainder taken from reference TRBV7-9 and TRBJ2-7, is DTGVSQNPRHKITKRGQNVTFRCDPISEHNRLYWYRQTLGQGPEFLTYFQNEAQLEKSRLLSDRFSAERPKGSFSTLEIQRTEQGDSAMYLCASREQAMDEQYFGPGTRLTVT.

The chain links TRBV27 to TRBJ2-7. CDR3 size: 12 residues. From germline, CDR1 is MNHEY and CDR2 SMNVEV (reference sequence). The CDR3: CASSLSRTEQYF.

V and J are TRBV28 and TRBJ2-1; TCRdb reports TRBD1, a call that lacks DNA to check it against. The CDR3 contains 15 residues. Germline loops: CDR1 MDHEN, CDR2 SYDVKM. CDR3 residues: CASRSYRGLRNEQFF.

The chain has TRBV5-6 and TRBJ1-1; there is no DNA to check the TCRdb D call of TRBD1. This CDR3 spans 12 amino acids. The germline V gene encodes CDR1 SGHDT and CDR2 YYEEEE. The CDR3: CASSLTGGIAFF.

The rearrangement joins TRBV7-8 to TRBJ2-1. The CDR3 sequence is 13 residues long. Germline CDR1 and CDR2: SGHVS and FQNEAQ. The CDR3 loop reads CASSLVGYNEQFF.

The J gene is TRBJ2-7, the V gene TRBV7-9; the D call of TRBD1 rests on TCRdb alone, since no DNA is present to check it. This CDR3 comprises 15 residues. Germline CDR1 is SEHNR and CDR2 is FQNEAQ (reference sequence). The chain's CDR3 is CASSLPGTASYEQYF.

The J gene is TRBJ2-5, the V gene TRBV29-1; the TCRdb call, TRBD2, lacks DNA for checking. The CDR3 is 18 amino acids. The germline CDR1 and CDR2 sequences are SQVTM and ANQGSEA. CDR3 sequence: CSVEPSEGEGLPGETQYF.

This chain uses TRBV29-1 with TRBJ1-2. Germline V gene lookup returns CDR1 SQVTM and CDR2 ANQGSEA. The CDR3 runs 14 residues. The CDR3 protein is CSVEDQGFFGGYTF.

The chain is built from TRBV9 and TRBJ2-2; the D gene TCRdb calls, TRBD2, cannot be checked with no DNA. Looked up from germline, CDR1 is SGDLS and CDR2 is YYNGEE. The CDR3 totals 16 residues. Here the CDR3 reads CASSRGTSGVSGELFF.

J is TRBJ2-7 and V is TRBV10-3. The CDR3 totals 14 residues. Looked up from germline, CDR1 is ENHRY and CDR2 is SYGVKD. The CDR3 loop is CAISEMDHSYEQYF.

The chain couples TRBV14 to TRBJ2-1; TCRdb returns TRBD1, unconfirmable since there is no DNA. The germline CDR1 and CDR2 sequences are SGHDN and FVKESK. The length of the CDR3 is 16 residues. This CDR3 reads CASTESDRGPYNEQFF. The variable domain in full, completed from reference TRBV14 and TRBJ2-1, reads EAGVTQFPSHSVIEKGQTVTLRCDPISGHDNLYWYRRVMGKEIKFLLHFVKESKQDESGMPNNRFLAERTGGTYSTLKVQPAELEDSGVYFCASTESDRGPYNEQFFGPGTRLTVL.

The CDR3 protein is CASINPQGSAFTYEQYF. The chain uses TRBV28 and TRBJ2-7; the TRBD1 assignment by TCRdb is unverifiable without DNA. The CDR3 length is 17 residues. Germline values: CDR1 MDHEN, CDR2 SYDVKM.